This TCR beta chain was obtained from a study of cytomegalovirus exposure and HLA in healthy donors (dated by TCRdb to about 2017). General notes on the study: In an earlier analysis of under 600 of the donors, roughly 300 Gb of sequence data and 117 million unique TCR beta sequences from about 179 million T cells were reported. Approximately 300 gigabases of sequencing data and approximately 84 million unique TCR sequences were included in an early release covering several hundred HLA-typed donors. Among the 398 genotyped donors, around 79% belonged to the genetic ancestry cluster associated with self-reported Caucasian donors. The study aimed to test whether cataloging public T cell receptors could reveal signatures of past pathogen exposure. The study profiled the T cell repertoires of approximately 700 subjects by immunosequencing and related them to cytomegalovirus serostatus. Besides the first cohort of 550 to 750 subjects, a separate validation cohort made up of 120 different subjects was used. To predict cytomegalovirus infection status, the study combined high-throughput TCR immunosequencing, statistical association of individual TCRs with disease status, and machine learning. A later analysis re-examined previously published TCR beta repertoires from about 700 donors and added high-resolution HLA genotyping to investigate patterns of TCR occurrence. Rather than using new phenotypic data, the later analysis identified candidate immune exposures from TCR beta sequences and from how often those sequences occurred across donors. An earlier analysis of fewer than 700 of the donors applied high-throughput TCR beta sequencing to assess whether each TCR beta V gene segment acted as functional or pseudogenic. Alongside the repertoire data, information on donor age, sex, ethnicity and CMV serostatus was compiled. Genome-wide SNP genotypes for about three fifths of the 666 donors were used in a later genetic analysis, which treated that subset as a discovery cohort. All discovery cohort repertoires had been generated on a single sequencing platform. HLA typing included class I and class II loci at four-digit resolution. The number of typed donors differed by locus: roughly 629-640 for A, B, C, DRB1 and DQB1; 500 to 550 for DQA1; approximately 610 for DPA1; and some 430 for DPB1. About five DR-DQ haplotypes were handled as single units for association and clustering, since linkage in the cohort was strong. Among about 400 genotyped donors of the cohort, an average of around 250,000 unique TCR beta nucleotide sequences was sequenced per donor, of which roughly 18% were non-productive.

Broad study findings and their caveats: CMV serostatus was the only immune exposure information available for the cohort. In vitro tests confirmed that a few of the cytomegalovirus-associated TCR beta chains recognize cytomegalovirus antigens. The sequencing pipeline was judged likely to have produced a cluster of highly shared sequence variants as a technical artifact. Linkage disequilibrium might explain the correlated functional status among segregating V segments, but an unknown experimental factor could not be excluded. The earlier analysis of fewer than 750 of the donors excluded around 17 rarely observed V segments, including chromosome 9 orphons, because counts were too low. In both the original and validation cohorts, the classifier was reported to diagnose cytomegalovirus status with high specificity and sensitivity. Most CMV-associated TCR beta chains appeared to be HLA-restricted in a later analysis, and the HLA associations seemed to be driven largely by CMV exposure. Sequencing depth was assumed to be roughly uniform across donors in the presence/absence analyses, though that assumption may not hold. Because HLA typing was unavailable for some donors at each locus, only the typed subset was used in association tests. An association between a missense DCLRE1C variant and V-gene and J-gene trimming of TCR beta chains was found in a later genetic analysis and replicated in an independent cohort. In a later analysis, HLA-associated TCR beta chains showed more clonal expansion and lower generation probabilities than non-associated chains that were equally common. Across donors, most TCR sequences were observed very rarely, whereas some public TCRs were present in many individuals. The cohort was sequenced for TCR beta chains only, and without alpha or paired-chain data the features that could be detected were limited. Strong co-occurrence of HLA alleles, especially DR and DQ, made assigning TCR associations to individual alleles difficult. Some IMGT-functional V segments, including TRBV6-2 and TRBV6-3, could not be told apart with the 87-base-pair reads, so those segments were excluded. In an earlier analysis of around 600 of the donors, most TCR beta V segments were observed in productive rearrangements about 87% or about 30% of the time, broadly matching IMGT annotations. A later analysis found that TCR association rates varied across HLA loci, with DRB1 alleles showing the most associated TCRs and HLA-C alleles the fewest. In the study, some 160 TCR beta chains were listed as associated with cytomegalovirus. According to a later genetic analysis, donors in an Asian-associated ancestry cluster had fewer N-insertions in productive TCRs than the approximately 710-donor mean. In a later analysis, several top co-occurrence clusters were reported to appear linked to parvovirus B19, influenza, CMV and Epstein-Barr virus. A later analysis associated 16,951 TCR beta sequences with specific HLA alleles at a false discovery rate of 0.05. The authors suggested that the approach could potentially be generalized to other disease states and immunological phenotypes. A further reported finding was that TCR beta sequences accurately predicted the HLA-A and HLA-B alleles for most subjects in the first cohort.

In total, fewer than 750 healthy bone marrow donors made up the cohort. Cohort members were all nominally healthy when sampled, although unrecorded immune exposures were likely present. The donor was CMV seronegative and was included in the group of 352 seronegative cohort members. A peripheral blood sample was provided by each donor, and peripheral blood mononuclear cells were used for TCR beta sequencing. The Qiagen DNeasy Blood Extraction Kit was used to extract genomic DNA from the blood cell samples. Trimming takes 5 bases off V and 3 bases off J; junction bases not matched to a gene: 5. The CDR3 runs 15 amino acids, cysteine and phenylalanine included. The retained sequence is limited to the CDR3, 45 bases, with the frame set at the first base. The germline V gene (reference sequence) specifies GTSNPN as CDR1 and SVGIG as CDR2. The method was the immunoSEQ multiplex PCR assay. For the multiplex PCR, a mixture combining 60 forward primers for TCR Vbeta segments and 13 reverse primers for TCR Jbeta segments was used. The CDR3 region of rearranged TCR beta genes was amplified from genomic DNA with a multiplex PCR assay. Amplified TCR beta libraries were sequenced as 87-base-pair reads on the Illumina HiSeq System. In the authors' own workflow: A later analysis counted approximately 74 million unique TCR beta chains across the 550 to 750 repertoires, and 9 million to 14 million of these chains were shared by at least two donors. Raw reads were error-corrected and collapsed into unique sequences by a nearest-neighbor algorithm in which closely related sequences were merged to remove PCR and sequencing errors. To assign V, D and J gene segments, CDR3 sequences were aligned to IMGT reference sequences. For a sequence to be retained, a match of at least six nucleotides to both a V gene segment and a J gene segment was required. A rearrangement counted as productive if the CDR3 had no stop codons and remained in frame with V and J, and every other rearrangement counted as non-productive. CDR3 was defined by IMGT convention, running from the second conserved V-encoded cysteine to the conserved J-encoded phenylalanine. Sequences without an unambiguous match to a single V gene segment were excluded from the earlier analysis of almost 600 of the donors. In an earlier analysis of almost 600 of the donors, a V segment was called functional when productive rearrangements were above 56.7%, and segregating when the standard deviation between donors exceeded 5%. A statistical classification framework was built for diagnosing cytomegalovirus status from the catalog of TCR beta chain sequences. In a later analysis, TCR nucleotide sequences were compared against IMGT/GENE-DB human TR gene sequences so that V and J genes could be assigned. A later analysis assigned CDR3 sequences and most-parsimonious VDJ recombination scenarios with the TCRdist pipeline. In a later analysis, each TCR beta chain was defined by its CDR3 amino acid sequence together with its V-gene family, and reads lacking a unique V-gene family were excluded. In a later analysis, a few hundred highly shared, low-generation-probability nucleotide sequences were removed to address suspected cross-contamination and a sequencing artifact. A later analysis calculated a clonal expansion index for each public chain from normalized within-repertoire ranks of inferred template counts. A later analysis computed generation probabilities with a VDJ recombination model fitted to out-of-frame rearrangements, and checked the results against IGoR. In a later analysis, TCR-TCR, TCR-HLA and TCR-CMV co-occurrence was scored with hypergeometric tests, and a repertoire-size bias correction was applied to TCR pairs. To estimate false discovery rates, a later analysis permuted the HLA or CMV assignments 20 times. A later analysis grouped co-occurring TCRs with DBSCAN, adding TCRdist sequence similarity when clustering within HLA-allele-positive subsets. Repertoires with fewer than 30,000 or more than 120,000 public chains, plus five repertoires with anomalous nucleotide sharing, were excluded from co-occurrence clustering. TCRdb took this table from immuneACCESS and kept in-frame rearrangements with V and J called. Such tables lack part of the clones; where checked against another copy, unresolved V genes explain under half of the gap, and the rest is unexplained. V, J and clone size derive from that table, while D and trimming were established from the DNA sequence. The sample table contains around 130,000 clones; only one count was recorded for over 75% of them. The ten largest make up 1.5% to 2% of the sample.

As regards this clone: The antigen this receptor binds is unknown. No qualities accompany the bases; no much larger clone lies one base away.

The rearrangement joined TRBV30 to TRBJ2-2, and TRBD1 matches 11 of the central bases. The sequenced sample was PBMCs. The clonotype originates from a man in his forties in good health and CMV-seronegative. This receptor has the CDR3 CAWAGQGVHTGELFF. The bases read TGTGCCTGGGCGGGACAGGGGGTACACACCGGGGAGCTGTTTTTT.